This record concerns one T cell receptor (beta chain) sequence. A second roughly 7 to 12 cycle PCR used barcoded and J-beta primers. TCRdb ran MiXCR on the 5' RACE reads and lists one entry per CDR3 protein. Of roughly 1,700,000 distinct CDR3 sequences listed, 28% were seen once; the top ten hold 7.7%. V was shortened by 1 base and J by 5 bases, with 14 bases between the two germline ends. CDR1 is DFQATT and CDR2 is SNEGSKA in the germline V gene (reference sequence). CDR3 length: 14 residues. The source of the sample is a study of blood T cells in healthy people across ages. The material sequenced was blood. The TCR originated in a woman younger than 45 in good health. The chain joins TRBV20-1 to TRBJ1-1; D unresolved. This CDR3 is CSARGPTGETEAFF. The CDR3 DNA is TGCAGTGCTAGAGGGCCGACGGGAGAGACTGAAGCTTTCTTT.